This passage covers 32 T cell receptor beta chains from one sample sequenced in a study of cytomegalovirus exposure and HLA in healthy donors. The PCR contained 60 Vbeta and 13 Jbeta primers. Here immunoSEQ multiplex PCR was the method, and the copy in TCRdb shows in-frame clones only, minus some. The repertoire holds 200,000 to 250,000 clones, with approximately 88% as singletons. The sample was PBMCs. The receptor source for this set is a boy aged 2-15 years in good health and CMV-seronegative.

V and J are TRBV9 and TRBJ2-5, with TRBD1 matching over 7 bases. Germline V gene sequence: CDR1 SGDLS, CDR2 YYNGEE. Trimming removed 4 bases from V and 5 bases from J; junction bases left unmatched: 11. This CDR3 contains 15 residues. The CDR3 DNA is TGTGCCAGCAGCTCTCGGACAGGAATCGGGGAGACCCAGTACTTC. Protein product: CASSSRTGIGETQYF.

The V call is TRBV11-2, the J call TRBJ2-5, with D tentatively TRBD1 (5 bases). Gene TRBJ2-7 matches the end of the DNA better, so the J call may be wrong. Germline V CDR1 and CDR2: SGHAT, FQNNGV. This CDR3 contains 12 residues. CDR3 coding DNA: TGTGCCAGCAGGGGGCGCCCCTACGAGCAGTACTTC. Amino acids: CASRGRPYEQYF.

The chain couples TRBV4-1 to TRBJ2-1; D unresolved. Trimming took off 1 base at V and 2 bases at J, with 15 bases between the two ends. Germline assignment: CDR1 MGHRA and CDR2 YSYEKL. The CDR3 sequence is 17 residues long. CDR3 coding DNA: TGCGCCAGCAGCCAAGTCTATAGTGGAGAAACCTACAATGAGCAGTTCTTC. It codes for CASSQVYSGETYNEQFF.

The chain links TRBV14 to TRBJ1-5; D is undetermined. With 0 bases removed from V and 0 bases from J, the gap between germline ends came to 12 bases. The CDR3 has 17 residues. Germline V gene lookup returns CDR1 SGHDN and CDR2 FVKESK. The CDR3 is CASSQDGLADSNQPQHF. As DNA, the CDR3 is TGTGCCAGCAGCCAAGATGGATTGGCGGATAGCAATCAGCCCCAGCATTTT. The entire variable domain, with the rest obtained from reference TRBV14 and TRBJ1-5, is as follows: EAGVTQFPSHSVIEKGQTVTLRCDPISGHDNLYWYRRVMGKEIKFLLHFVKESKQDESGMPNNRFLAERTGGTYSTLKVQPAELEDSGVYFCASSQDGLADSNQPQHFGDGTRLSIL.

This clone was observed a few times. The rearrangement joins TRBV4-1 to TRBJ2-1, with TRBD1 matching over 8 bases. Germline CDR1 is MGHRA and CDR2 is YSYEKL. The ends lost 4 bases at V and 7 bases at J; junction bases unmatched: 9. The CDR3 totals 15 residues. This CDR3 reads CASSPRDRLWNEQFF. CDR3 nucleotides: TGCGCCAGCAGCCCCCGGGACAGGTTATGGAATGAGCAGTTCTTC.

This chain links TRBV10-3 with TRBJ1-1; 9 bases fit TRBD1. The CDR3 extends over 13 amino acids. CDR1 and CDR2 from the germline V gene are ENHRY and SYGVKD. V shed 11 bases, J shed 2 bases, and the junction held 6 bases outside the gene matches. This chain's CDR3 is CAYPGQGNTEAFF. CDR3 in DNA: TGTGCCTACCCGGGACAGGGTAACACTGAAGCTTTCTTT.

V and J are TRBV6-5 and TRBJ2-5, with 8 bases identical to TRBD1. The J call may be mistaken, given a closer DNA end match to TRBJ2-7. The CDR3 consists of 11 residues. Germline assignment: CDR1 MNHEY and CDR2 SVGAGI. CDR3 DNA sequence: TGTGCCATCGACAGGGGCTACGAGCAGTACTTC. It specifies CAIDRGYEQYF.

CDR3 DNA: TGTGCCAGCAGCCTTCGCGGGACAGGAGCCTCCTACGAGCAGTACTTC. This encodes CASSLRGTGASYEQYF. The chain uses TRBV13 and TRBJ2-5; 8 nucleotides match TRBD1. TRBJ2-7 explains the end of the DNA better; the J call may be wrong. The CDR3 length is 16 residues. Germline assignment: CDR1 PRHDT and CDR2 FYEKMQ (reference sequence).

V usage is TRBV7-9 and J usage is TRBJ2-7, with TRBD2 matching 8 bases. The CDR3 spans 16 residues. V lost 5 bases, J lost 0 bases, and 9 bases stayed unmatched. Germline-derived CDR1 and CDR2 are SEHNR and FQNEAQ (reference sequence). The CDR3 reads CASSASTSGASYEQYF. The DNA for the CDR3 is TGTGCCAGCAGCGCAAGTACTAGCGGAGCCTCCTACGAGCAGTACTTC.

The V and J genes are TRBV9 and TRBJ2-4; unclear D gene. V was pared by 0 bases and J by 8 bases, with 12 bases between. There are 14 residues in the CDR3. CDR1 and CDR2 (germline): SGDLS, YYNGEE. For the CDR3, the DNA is TGTGCCAGCAGCGTAGGAATGGTCCGCGACATTCAGTACTTC. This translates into CASSVGMVRDIQYF.

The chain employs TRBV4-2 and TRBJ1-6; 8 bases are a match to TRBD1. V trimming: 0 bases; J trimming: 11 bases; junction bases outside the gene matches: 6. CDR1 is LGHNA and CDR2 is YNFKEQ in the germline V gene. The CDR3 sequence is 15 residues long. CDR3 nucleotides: TGTGCCAGCAGCCAAGAGGTACAGGGGGTTACACCCCTCCACTTT. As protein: CASSQEVQGVTPLHF.

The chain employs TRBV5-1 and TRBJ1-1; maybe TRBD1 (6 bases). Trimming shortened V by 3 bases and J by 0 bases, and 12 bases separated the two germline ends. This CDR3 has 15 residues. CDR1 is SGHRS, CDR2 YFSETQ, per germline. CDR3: CASSSGQPMNTEAFF. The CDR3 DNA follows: TGCGCCAGCAGCTCTGGACAGCCCATGAACACTGAAGCTTTCTTT.

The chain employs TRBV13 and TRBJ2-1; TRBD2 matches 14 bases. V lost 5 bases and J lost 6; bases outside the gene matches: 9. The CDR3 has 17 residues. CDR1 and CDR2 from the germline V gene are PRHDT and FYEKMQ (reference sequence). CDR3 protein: CASSLGTSGRWGNEQFF. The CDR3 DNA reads TGTGCCAGCAGCCTCGGGACTAGCGGGAGATGGGGCAATGAGCAGTTCTTC.

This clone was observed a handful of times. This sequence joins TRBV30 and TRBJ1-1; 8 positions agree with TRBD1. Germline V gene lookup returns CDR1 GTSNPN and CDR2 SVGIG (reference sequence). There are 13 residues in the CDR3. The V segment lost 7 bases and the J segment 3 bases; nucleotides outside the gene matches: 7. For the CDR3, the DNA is TGTGCCTCCCGACAGGGGCTAGACACTGAAGCTTTCTTT. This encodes CASRQGLDTEAFF.

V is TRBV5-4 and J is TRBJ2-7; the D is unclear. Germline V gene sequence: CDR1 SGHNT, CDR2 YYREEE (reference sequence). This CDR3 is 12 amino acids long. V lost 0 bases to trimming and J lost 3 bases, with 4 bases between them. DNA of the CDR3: TGTGCCAGCAGCTTGGATCGCTACGAGCAGTACTTC. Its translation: CASSLDRYEQYF.

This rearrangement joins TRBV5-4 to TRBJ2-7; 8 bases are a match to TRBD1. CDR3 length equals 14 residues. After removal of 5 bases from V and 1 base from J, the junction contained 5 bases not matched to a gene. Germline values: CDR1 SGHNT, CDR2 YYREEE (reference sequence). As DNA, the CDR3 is TGTGCCAGCAGTTCAACAGGGGGGTCCTACGAGCAGTACTTC. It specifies CASSSTGGSYEQYF.

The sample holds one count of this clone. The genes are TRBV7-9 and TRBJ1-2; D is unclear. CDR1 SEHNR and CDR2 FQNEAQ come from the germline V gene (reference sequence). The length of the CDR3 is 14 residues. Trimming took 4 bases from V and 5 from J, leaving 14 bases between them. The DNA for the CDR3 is TGTGCCAGCAGCTCATTTCAGGATTTGTATGGCTACACCTTC. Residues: CASSSFQDLYGYTF. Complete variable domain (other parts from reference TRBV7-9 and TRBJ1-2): DTGVSQNPRHKITKRGQNVTFRCDPISEHNRLYWYRQTLGQGPEFLTYFQNEAQLEKSRLLSDRFSAERPKGSFSTLEIQRTEQGDSAMYLCASSSFQDLYGYTFGSGTRLTVV.

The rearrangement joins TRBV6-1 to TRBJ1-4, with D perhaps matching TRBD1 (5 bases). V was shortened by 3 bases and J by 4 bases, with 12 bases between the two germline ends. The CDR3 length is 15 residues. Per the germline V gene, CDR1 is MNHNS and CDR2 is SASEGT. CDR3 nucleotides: TGTGCCAGCAGTGATATGGGGCAGATTAATGAAAAACTGTTTTTT. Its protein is CASSDMGQINEKLFF.

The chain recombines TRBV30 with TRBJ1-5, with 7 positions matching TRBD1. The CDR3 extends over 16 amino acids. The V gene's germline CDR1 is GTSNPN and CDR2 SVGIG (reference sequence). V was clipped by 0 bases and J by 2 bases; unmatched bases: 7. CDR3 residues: CAWSVQGIVRNQPQHF. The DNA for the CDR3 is TGTGCCTGGAGTGTACAGGGGATAGTGCGCAATCAGCCCCAGCATTTT. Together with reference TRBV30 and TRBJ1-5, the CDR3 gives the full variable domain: SQTIHQWPATLVQPVGSPLSLECTVEGTSNPNLYWYRQAAGRGLQLLFYSVGIGQISSEVPQNLSASRPQDRQFILSSKKLLLSDSGFYLCAWSVQGIVRNQPQHFGDGTRLSIL.

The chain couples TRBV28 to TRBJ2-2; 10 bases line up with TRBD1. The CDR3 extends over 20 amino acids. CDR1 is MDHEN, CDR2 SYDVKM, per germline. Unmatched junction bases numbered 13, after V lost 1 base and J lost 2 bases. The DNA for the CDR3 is TGTGCCAGCAGTTTATATGGGACAGGGGCCGCTGGCATTAACACCGGGGAGCTGTTTTTT. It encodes CASSLYGTGAAGINTGELFF.

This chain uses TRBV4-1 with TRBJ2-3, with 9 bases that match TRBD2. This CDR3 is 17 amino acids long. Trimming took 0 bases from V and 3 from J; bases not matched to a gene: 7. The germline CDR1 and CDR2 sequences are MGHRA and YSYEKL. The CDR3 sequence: CASSQDQAGGYTDTQYF. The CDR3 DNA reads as TGCGCCAGCAGCCAAGATCAAGCGGGGGGATATACAGATACGCAGTATTTT.

CDR3 coding DNA: TGTGCCAGCTCCCCGGGACAGGGCTACAGAGGGCCCCAGCATTTT. Protein: CASSPGQGYRGPQHF. V and J are TRBV21-1 and TRBJ1-5; the table's D call, TRBD1, has no DNA check behind it. TRBV21-1 is labeled a pseudogene. This CDR3 spans 15 amino acids.

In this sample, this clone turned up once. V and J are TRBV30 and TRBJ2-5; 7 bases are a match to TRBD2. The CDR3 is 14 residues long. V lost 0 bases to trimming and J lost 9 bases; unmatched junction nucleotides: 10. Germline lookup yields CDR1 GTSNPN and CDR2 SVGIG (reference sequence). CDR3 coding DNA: TGTGCCTGGAGTGTCGGACTAGAAGACCGTCCCCAGTACTTC. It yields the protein CAWSVGLEDRPQYF.

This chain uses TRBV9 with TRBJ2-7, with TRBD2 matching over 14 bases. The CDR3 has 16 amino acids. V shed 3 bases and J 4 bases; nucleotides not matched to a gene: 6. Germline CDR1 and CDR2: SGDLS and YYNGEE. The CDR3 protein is CASSGPRLAGGYEQYF. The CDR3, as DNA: TGTGCCAGCAGCGGCCCGCGACTAGCGGGGGGGTACGAGCAGTACTTC.

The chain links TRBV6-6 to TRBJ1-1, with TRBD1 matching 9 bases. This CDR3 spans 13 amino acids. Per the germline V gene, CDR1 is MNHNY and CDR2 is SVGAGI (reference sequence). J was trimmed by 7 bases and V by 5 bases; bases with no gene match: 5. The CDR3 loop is CASSRDRDIEAFF. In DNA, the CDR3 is TGTGCCAGCAGTCGGGACAGGGATATTGAAGCTTTCTTT.

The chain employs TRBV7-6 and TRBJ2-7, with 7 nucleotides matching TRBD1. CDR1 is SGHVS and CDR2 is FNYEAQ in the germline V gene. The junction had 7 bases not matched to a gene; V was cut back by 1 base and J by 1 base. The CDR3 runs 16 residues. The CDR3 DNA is TGTGCCAGCAGCTTAGTAGAGGGGGCAAGTTCCTACGAGCAGTACTTC. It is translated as CASSLVEGASSYEQYF.

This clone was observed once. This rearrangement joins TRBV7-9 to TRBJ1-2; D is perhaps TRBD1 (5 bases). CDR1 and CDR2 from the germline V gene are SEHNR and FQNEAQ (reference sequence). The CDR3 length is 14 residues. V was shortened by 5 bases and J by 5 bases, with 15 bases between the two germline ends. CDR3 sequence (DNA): TGTGCCAGCAGCGGACACCTCACCCCTTATGGCTACACCTTC. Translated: CASSGHLTPYGYTF. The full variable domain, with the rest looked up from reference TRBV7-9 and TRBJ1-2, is DTGVSQNPRHKITKRGQNVTFRCDPISEHNRLYWYRQTLGQGPEFLTYFQNEAQLEKSRLLSDRFSAERPKGSFSTLEIQRTEQGDSAMYLCASSGHLTPYGYTFGSGTRLTVV.

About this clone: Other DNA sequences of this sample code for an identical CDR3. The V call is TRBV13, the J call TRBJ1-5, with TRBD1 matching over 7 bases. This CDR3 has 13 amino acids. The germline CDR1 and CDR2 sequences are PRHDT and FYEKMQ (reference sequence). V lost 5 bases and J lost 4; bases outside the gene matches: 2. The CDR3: CASSLGQNQPQHF. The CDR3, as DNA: TGTGCCAGCAGCCTGGGACAGAATCAGCCCCAGCATTTT.

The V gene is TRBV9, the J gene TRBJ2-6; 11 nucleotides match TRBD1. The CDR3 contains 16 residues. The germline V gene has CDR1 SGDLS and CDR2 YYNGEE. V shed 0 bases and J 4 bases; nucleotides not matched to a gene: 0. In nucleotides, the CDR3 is TGTGCCAGCAGCGTAGGGACAGGGGGCGGGGCCAACGTCCTGACTTTC. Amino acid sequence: CASSVGTGGGANVLTF. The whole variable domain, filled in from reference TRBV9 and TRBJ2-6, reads DSGVTQTPKHLITATGQRVTLRCSPRSGDLSVYWYQQSLDQGLQFLIQYYNGEERAKGNILERFSAQQFPDLHSELNLSSLELGDSALYFCASSVGTGGGANVLTFGAGSRLTVL.

CDR3: CAWSGSGGAYEQYF. CDR3 sequence (DNA): TGTGCCTGGAGTGGTAGCGGGGGGGCATACGAGCAGTACTTC. V gene TRBV30 combines with J gene TRBJ2-7; 11 nucleotides agree with TRBD2. The CDR3 consists of 14 residues. J lost 4 bases, V lost 1 base, and 3 bases had no gene match. Germline V gene lookup returns CDR1 GTSNPN and CDR2 SVGIG (reference sequence). The entire variable domain, with the rest obtained from reference TRBV30 and TRBJ2-7, is as follows: SQTIHQWPATLVQPVGSPLSLECTVEGTSNPNLYWYRQAAGRGLQLLFYSVGIGQISSEVPQNLSASRPQDRQFILSSKKLLLSDSGFYLCAWSGSGGAYEQYFGPGTRLTVT.

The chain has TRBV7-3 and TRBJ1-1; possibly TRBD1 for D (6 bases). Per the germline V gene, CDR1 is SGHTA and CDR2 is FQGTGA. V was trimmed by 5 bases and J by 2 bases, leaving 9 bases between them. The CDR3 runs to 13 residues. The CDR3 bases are TGTGCCAGCAGCCAGGGGATTAACACTGAAGCTTTCTTT. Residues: CASSQGINTEAFF.

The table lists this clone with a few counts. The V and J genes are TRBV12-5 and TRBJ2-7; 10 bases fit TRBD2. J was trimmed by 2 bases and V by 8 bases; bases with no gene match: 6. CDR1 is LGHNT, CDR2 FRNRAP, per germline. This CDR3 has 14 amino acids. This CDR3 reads CASSLAGATYEQYF. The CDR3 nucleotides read TGTGCTAGTAGCCTAGCGGGGGCTACCTACGAGCAGTACTTC.